The entry that follows covers one TCR beta chain sequence. This sample is part of a study of blood T cell repertoires in COVID-19. Whole-study context: T cells, B-cell-depleted T cells, or PBMCs provided the cDNA or gDNA that served as material.

Authors' processing steps: Amplification of reference gene primers was used by the study to estimate nucleated cell counts. Produced via immunoSEQ multiplex PCR; TCRdb's table is partial and in-frame only. D and trimming were read from the DNA, whereas the V and J calls and clone size are those reported in that table. The sample holds about 160,000 clones, over 70% seen once. Sequencing was performed on peripheral blood. The TCR originated in an elderly man with acute or convalescent COVID-19.

In DNA form, the CDR3 reads TGTGCCAGCAGCTTGGCCGGGACAGATTACAATGAGCAGTTCTTC. Translating it yields CASSLAGTDYNEQFF. The genes are TRBV5-5 and TRBJ2-1; 7 nucleotides agree with TRBD1. This CDR3 spans 15 amino acids. V lost 0 bases to trimming and J lost 4 bases; unmatched junction nucleotides: 4. Germline V CDR1 and CDR2: SGHKS, YYEKEE (reference sequence).